The rows below give T cell receptor beta chains drawn from one sample of a study of control samples from healthy donors and cancer patients. Method: immunoSEQ multiplex PCR; TCRdb's copy keeps in-frame clones and lacks some. The sample has 100,000 to 150,000 clones; 75% to 95% are singletons. Sequenced: blood. Source of these receptors: a man aged 18 to 29 in good health. Each CDR3 is given with its conserved first and last residue. A D gene is named only where the DNA matches it firmly. Only some rows state a clone size, as once, few, many or a class for expanded clones.

v_call	j_call	clone_size	d_call	cdr3_nt	cdr3_aa
TRBV4-1	TRBJ1-1	-	-	TGCGCCAGCAGTCAACGGTGGCAGAACACTGAAGCTTTCTTT	CASSQRWQNTEAFF
TRBV30	TRBJ1-1	-	-	TGTGCCAGGGGGGGCAGACGGGTGAACACTGAAGCTTTCTTT	CARGGRRVNTEAFF
TRBV5-6	TRBJ1-1	-	TRBD1	TGTGCCAGCCGAACAGGGGGCTTTACTGAAGCTTTCTTT	CASRTGGFTEAFF
TRBV6-2/TRBV6-3	TRBJ1-5	-	-	TGTGCCAGCAGTTATAGGGAGGGCAATCAGCCCCAGCATTTT	CASSYREGNQPQHF
TRBV5-6	TRBJ2-5	-	-	TGTGCCAGCAGCTTGGTGGCAGGGGGGCAAGAGACCCAGTACTTC	CASSLVAGGQETQYF
TRBV7-9	TRBJ2-5	-	-	TGTGCCAGCAGCTTAGTCGGAGGGCGTGGCTCCGCGGAGACCCAGTACTTC	CASSLVGGRGSAETQYF
TRBV7-3	TRBJ2-3	-	TRBD1	TGTGCCAGCAGCTCGGGACAGGGCACAGATACGCAGTATTTT	CASSSGQGTDTQYF
TRBV7-9	TRBJ1-1	-	TRBD1	TGTGCCAGCAGCTTGGGGACAGGGGAGACTGAAGCTTTCTTT	CASSLGTGETEAFF
TRBV7-7	TRBJ1-2	-	-	TGTGCCAGCAGCTTGGGACGGCGCTATGGCTACACCTTC	CASSLGRRYGYTF
TRBV4-1	TRBJ1-1	once	-	TGCGCCAGCAGCCAAGTCGGGGACACTGAAGCTTTCTTT	CASSQVGDTEAFF
TRBV9	TRBJ2-2	-	-	TGTGCCAGCAGCGTAGAAGGGAGAACCGGGGAGCTGTTTTTT	CASSVEGRTGELFF
TRBV30	TRBJ1-4	-	-	TGTGCCTGGAGTACAGGGTCTAATGAAAAACTGTTTTTT	CAWSTGSNEKLFF
TRBV5-6	TRBJ2-3	-	TRBD1	TGTGCCAGCAGCTTGGGGGACAGAGCAGATACGCAGTATTTT	CASSLGDRADTQYF
TRBV6-5	TRBJ1-5	-	-	TGTGCCAGCAGTTACTCGAAGGTTAGCAATCAGCCCCAGCATTTT	CASSYSKVSNQPQHF
TRBV2	TRBJ1-6	-	-	TGTGCCAGCAGTGAAGGGGGGGCAGGGAATTCACCCCTCCACTTT	CASSEGGAGNSPLHF
TRBV29-1	TRBJ1-2	-	TRBD1	TGCAGCGTTGAGGGGACAGGGGACTATGGCTACACCTTC	CSVEGTGDYGYTF
TRBV9	TRBJ1-1	-	TRBD1	TGTGCCAGCAGCCTAGGGACAGGGGGCTGGACTGAAGCTTTCTTT	CASSLGTGGWTEAFF
TRBV30	TRBJ1-4	-	-	TGTGCCTGGGGTTGGGGGGCGATTGAAAAACTGTTTTTT	CAWGWGAIEKLFF
TRBV12-5	TRBJ2-5	-	-	TGTGCTAGTGTCCTCGGTTGGCAAGAGACCCAGTACTTC	CASVLGWQETQYF
TRBV5-4	TRBJ2-1	-	TRBD2	TGTGCCAGCAGCGCCTCACTAGCGGGCGCGTCCTACAATGAGCAGTTCTTC	CASSASLAGASYNEQFF
TRBV29-1	TRBJ1-5	once	-	TGCAGCGTTTCGAGGGGGGGGGAACAGCCCCAGCATTTT	CSVSRGGEQPQHF
TRBV9	TRBJ2-1	-	-	TGTGCCAGCACCCCAGAACTAGGTGGGGGGGCTTTCGGTGAGCAGTTCTTC	CASTPELGGGAFGEQFF
TRBV9	TRBJ1-4	-	TRBD1	TGTGCCAGCAGTCAGGGGGGATCAGAAAAACTGTTTTTT	CASSQGGSEKLFF
TRBV27	TRBJ1-6	-	TRBD1	TGTGCCAGCAGTTTATCCTTCGGGACAGGGTCTAATTCACCCCTCCACTTT	CASSLSFGTGSNSPLHF
TRBV24-1	TRBJ2-3	-	-	TGTGCCACCAGTGACGCACAGGGTCCGGGAGATACGCAGTATTTT	CATSDAQGPGDTQYF
TRBV10-1	TRBJ2-2	-	-	TGCGCCAGCAGTTCACCAAACACCGGGGAGCTGTTTTTT	CASSSPNTGELFF
TRBV6-2/TRBV6-3	TRBJ1-3	-	-	TGTGCCAGCAGCCCTCTCCGGGACCCCGTCTCTGGAAACACCATATATTTT	CASSPLRDPVSGNTIYF
TRBV3-1/TRBV3-2	TRBJ1-1	-	-	TGTGCCAGCAGCCAAGATCGGGGAGGGCAGACTGAAGCTTTCTTT	CASSQDRGGQTEAFF
TRBV5-1	TRBJ2-6	few	-	TGCGCCAGCAGCTGGGGGGAGAACTCTGGGGCCAACGTCCTGACTTTC	CASSWGENSGANVLTF
TRBV3-1/TRBV3-2	TRBJ1-6	once	TRBD1	TGTGCCAGCAGCCGAGCCCGGGACAGGGTAACGAATTCACCCCTCCACTTT	CASSRARDRVTNSPLHF
TRBV7-9	TRBJ1-5	once	-	TGTGCCAGCAGCGCCGGAGTCGGGTGGGATCAGCCCCAGCATTTT	CASSAGVGWDQPQHF
TRBV15	TRBJ1-5	few	TRBD1	TGTGCCACCAGCAGAGATATCTACAGGGGTGGGAATCAGCCCCAGCATTTT	CATSRDIYRGGNQPQHF
TRBV20-1	TRBJ1-1	-	-	TGCAGTGCTAGTGTGGGCGTCAACACTGAAGCTTTCTTT	CSASVGVNTEAFF
TRBV14	TRBJ2-1	-	-	TGTGCCAGCAGCCTAGGGCGGGATGAGCAGTTCTTC	CASSLGRDEQFF
TRBV19	TRBJ2-5	-	-	TGTGCCAGTGCGACAGAGTACCAAGAGACCCAGTACTTC	CASATEYQETQYF
TRBV29-1	TRBJ2-2	once	-	TGCAGCGTTGAAGATCGAAGTTTCACCGGGGAGCTGTTTTTT	CSVEDRSFTGELFF
TRBV2	TRBJ1-2	-	TRBD1	TGTGCCAGCAGTGAGGTCGGGACAGATCACTATGGCTACACCTTC	CASSEVGTDHYGYTF
TRBV21-1	TRBJ1-5	-	-	TGTGCCGATTCAGGGGGATTTCAGCCCCAGCATTTT	CADSGGFQPQHF
TRBV21-1	TRBJ2-3	-	-	TGTGCCAGCAGCCCTAACAGGGGGCGGGTAGATACGCAGTATTTT	CASSPNRGRVDTQYF
TRBV6-6	TRBJ1-5	-	TRBD1	TGTGCCACCAAGACAGGGGACAATCAGCCCCAGCATTTT	CATKTGDNQPQHF
TRBV18	TRBJ2-3	-	TRBD2	TGTGCCAGCTCACCAGGAAACGGCGGGACTAGCGCTACCTGGGGCTCAGATACGCAGTATTTT	CASSPGNGGTSATWGSDTQYF